What follows are 9 T cell receptor beta chains derived from one specimen sequenced in a study of blood T cell repertoires in COVID-19. Data came from immunoSEQ multiplex PCR; TCRdb stores just in-frame clones and leaves some out. The table records more than 150,000 clones, roughly four fifths of them present only once. The specimen sequenced was peripheral blood. The receptors were sampled from a woman aged 30 to 39 with acute or convalescent COVID-19.

The chain combines TRBV3-1 (or the pseudogene TRBV3-2) with TRBJ2-4; D call uncertain. CDR3 length: 15 residues. Trimming took off 2 bases at V and 3 bases at J, with 11 bases between the two ends. Germline V CDR1 and CDR2: LGHDT, YNNKEL (reference sequence). The CDR3 loop reads CASSQIAGNKNIQYF. The CDR3 bases are TGTGCCAGCAGCCAAATCGCAGGAAACAAAAACATTCAGTACTTC.

The chain has TRBV27 and TRBJ2-1; 9 bases agree with TRBD2. Germline assignment: CDR1 MNHEY and CDR2 SMNVEV (reference sequence). V lost 1 base and J lost 13; bases outside the gene matches: 11. The CDR3 has 15 amino acids. The CDR3 protein is CASSLFWGEGLAQFF. For the CDR3, the DNA is TGTGCCAGCAGTTTATTTTGGGGGGAGGGACTAGCTCAGTTCTTC.

V and J are TRBV6-5 and TRBJ1-5, with unresolved D. The CDR3 covers 15 residues. V lost 2 bases and J lost 7, with 15 bases in between. CDR1 and CDR2 (germline): MNHEY, SVGAGI. CDR3 DNA sequence: TGTGCCAGCAGTTACAAGAGGCAGAATCCCCAGCCCCAGCATTTT. Protein product: CASSYKRQNPQPQHF.

The rearrangement joins TRBV6-5 to TRBJ2-1; 11 nucleotides line up with TRBD2. The CDR3 runs 15 residues. Trimming at V came to 4 bases and at J to 10 bases, leaving 9 bases not matched to a gene. The germline CDR1 and CDR2 sequences are MNHEY and SVGAGI. This CDR3 reads CASSLLAGERREQFF. DNA of the CDR3: TGTGCCAGCAGTTTACTAGCGGGGGAGCGTAGGGAGCAGTTCTTC.

This rearrangement joins TRBV15 to TRBJ1-1, with D unresolved. Germline V gene lookup returns CDR1 LNHNV and CDR2 YYDKDF (reference sequence). Trimming took 0 bases from V and 7 from J, leaving 12 bases between them. The CDR3 is made up of 14 amino acids. CDR3 sequence: CATSRESTVGEAFF. CDR3 nucleotides: TGTGCCACCAGCAGAGAGAGTACAGTTGGTGAAGCTTTCTTT. The whole variable domain, filled in from reference TRBV15 and TRBJ1-1, reads DAMVIQNPRYQVTQFGKPVTLSCSQTLNHNVMYWYQQKSSQAPKLLFHYYDKDFNNEADTPDNFQSRRPNTSFCFLDIRSPGLGDTAMYLCATSRESTVGEAFFGQGTRLTVV.

The gene calls are TRBV7-2 and TRBJ1-1; maybe TRBD1 (5 bases). This CDR3 region has 14 residues. Germline V gene data show CDR1 as SGHTA and CDR2 as FQGNSA. Trimming cost V 1 base and J 6 bases, with 12 bases left between them. CDR3 residues: CASSLVVGLSEAFF. Here the CDR3 DNA reads TGTGCCAGCAGCTTAGTTGTGGGGCTATCTGAAGCTTTCTTT.

The chain carries TRBV3-1 (or the pseudogene TRBV3-2) and TRBJ2-7, with unresolved D. The ends were cut back, 0 bases at V and 3 bases at J, with 9 bases in the middle. This CDR3 is built from 14 residues. Germline CDR1 reads LGHDT; CDR2 reads YNNKEL (reference sequence). In nucleotides, the CDR3 is TGTGCCAGCAGCCAAGATATCGCAGTCTACGAGCAGTACTTC. Residues: CASSQDIAVYEQYF.

The rearrangement links TRBV19 to TRBJ1-6; D is undetermined. CDR3 size: 14 residues. V lost 5 bases and J 0 bases, leaving 5 bases between the germline ends. Per germline, CDR1 LNHDA and CDR2 SQIVND (reference sequence). The CDR3 is CASSPSSYNSPLHF. The CDR3 DNA reads as TGTGCCAGTAGTCCCAGCTCCTATAATTCACCCCTCCACTTT.

The table lists this clone with a count of one. The chain has TRBV2 and TRBJ2-7; no clear D gene. This CDR3 has 13 amino acids. Germline CDR1 reads SNHLY; CDR2 reads FYNNEI. Deletions cut 9 bases from V and 5 bases from J, with 17 bases between. The CDR3 loop reads CARGSVLADEQYF. CDR3 sequence (DNA): TGTGCCAGGGGTTCGGTCTTGGCGGACGAGCAGTACTTC.